This T cell receptor (beta chain) was found in a study of beta chain features in type 1 diabetes. Study-level points and caveats: Healthy donors had naive, central memory and Treg TCRB repertoires that appeared less similar than those seen among patients. More deletions and fewer insertions at VDJ junctions were found in patients with type 1 diabetes.

With respect to this clone: What it binds is not known.

The investigators reverse transcribed all of the isolated RNA, so they sequenced expressed TCRB transcripts. Generated by immunoSEQ multiplex PCR, the TCRdb table keeps only in-frame clones and is missing some. Of around 44,000 clones detected, 50% appear once; the ten largest clones hold 0.2% to 0.3%. Averaging around 120 mL, one heparinised blood draw came from each individual donor. CD4+ cells of the naive, central memory, regulatory and stem cell-like memory types were sorted via CD45RO/CCR7/CD25/CD127/CD95/CD27. The germline gives CDR1 SGHNT, CDR2 YYREEE (reference sequence). CDR3 length equals 16 residues. V trimming: 1 base; J trimming: 4 bases; junction bases outside the gene matches: 7.

The sequence derives from a woman under 40 in good health. Sequenced material: stem cell memory CD4+ T cells from blood. The chain uses TRBV5-4 and TRBJ2-3; 9 bases fit TRBD2. CDR3 nucleotide sequence: TGTGCCAGCAGCTTGCAACTAGCGGGCACGGCAGATACGCAGTATTTT. It yields the protein CASSLQLAGTADTQYF.